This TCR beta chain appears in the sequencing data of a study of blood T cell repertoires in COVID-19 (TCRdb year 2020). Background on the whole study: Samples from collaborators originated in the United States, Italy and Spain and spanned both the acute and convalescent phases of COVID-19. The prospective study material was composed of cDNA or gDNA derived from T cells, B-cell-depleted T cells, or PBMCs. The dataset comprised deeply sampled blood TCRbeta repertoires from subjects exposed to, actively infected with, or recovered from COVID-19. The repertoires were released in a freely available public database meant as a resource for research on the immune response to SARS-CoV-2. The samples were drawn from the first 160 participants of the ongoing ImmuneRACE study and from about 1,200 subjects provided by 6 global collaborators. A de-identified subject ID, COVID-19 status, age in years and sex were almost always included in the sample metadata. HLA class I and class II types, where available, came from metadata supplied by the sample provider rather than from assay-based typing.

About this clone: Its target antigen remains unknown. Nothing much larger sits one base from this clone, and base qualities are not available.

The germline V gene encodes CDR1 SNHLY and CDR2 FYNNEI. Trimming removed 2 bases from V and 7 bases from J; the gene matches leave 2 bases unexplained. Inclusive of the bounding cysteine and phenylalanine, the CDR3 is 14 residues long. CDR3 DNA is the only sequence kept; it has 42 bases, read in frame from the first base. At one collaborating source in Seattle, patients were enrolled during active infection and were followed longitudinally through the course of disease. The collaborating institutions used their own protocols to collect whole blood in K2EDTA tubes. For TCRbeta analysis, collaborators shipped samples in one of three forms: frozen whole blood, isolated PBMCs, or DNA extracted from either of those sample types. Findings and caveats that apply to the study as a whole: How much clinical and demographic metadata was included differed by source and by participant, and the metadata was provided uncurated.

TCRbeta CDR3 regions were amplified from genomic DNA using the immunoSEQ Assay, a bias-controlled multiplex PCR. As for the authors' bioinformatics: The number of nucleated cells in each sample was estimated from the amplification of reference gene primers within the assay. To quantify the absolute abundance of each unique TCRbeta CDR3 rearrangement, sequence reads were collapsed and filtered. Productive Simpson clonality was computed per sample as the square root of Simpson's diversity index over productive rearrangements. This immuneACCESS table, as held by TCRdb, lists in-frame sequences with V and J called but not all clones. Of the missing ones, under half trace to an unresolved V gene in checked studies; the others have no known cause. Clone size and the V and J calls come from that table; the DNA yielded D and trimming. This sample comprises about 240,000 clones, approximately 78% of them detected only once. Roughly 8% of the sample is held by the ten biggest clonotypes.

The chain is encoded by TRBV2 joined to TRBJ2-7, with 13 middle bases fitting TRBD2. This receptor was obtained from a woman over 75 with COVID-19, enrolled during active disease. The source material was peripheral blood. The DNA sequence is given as TGTGCCAGCAGTGAAACTAGCGGGGGGGCTGAGCAGTACTTC. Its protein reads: CASSETSGGAEQYF.